This passage covers 9 T cell receptor beta chains from one sample sequenced in a study of circulating and synovial CD4+ cells in juvenile arthritis. Using immunoSEQ multiplex PCR, the repertoire was profiled, and TCRdb retains in-frame clones only, with some absent. Among about 16,000 clones, around nine tenths were seen once, and the ten largest hold approximately 0.7%. Sample: CD4+ T cells from blood. These receptors all stem from a human donor with juvenile idiopathic arthritis.

This chain connects TRBV6-5 to TRBJ2-3, with a tentative D call TRBD1 (6 bases). Germline loops: CDR1 MNHEY, CDR2 SVGAGI. With 10 bases removed from V and 2 bases from J, the gap between germline ends came to 19 bases. This CDR3 comprises 15 residues. CDR3 DNA: TGTGCCAAACAACAGGGAAACCTCCCCACAGATACGCAGTATTTT. Its translation is CAKQQGNLPTDTQYF.

The chain links TRBV7-2 to TRBJ1-5; D gene ambiguous. Deletions cut 1 base from V and 2 bases from J, with 12 bases between. Germline V gives CDR1 SGHTA, CDR2 FQGNSA. The CDR3 sequence is 16 residues long. The CDR3 region has the DNA TGTGCCAGCAGCTTAGGTGCAGCGGAGGGCAATCAGCCCCAGCATTTT. Translation: CASSLGAAEGNQPQHF. The full variable domain, completed using reference TRBV7-2 and TRBJ1-5, is GAGVSQSPSNKVTEKGKDVELRCDPISGHTALYWYRQSLGQGLEFLIYFQGNSAPDKSGLPSDRFSAERTGGSVSTLTIQRTQQEDSAVYLCASSLGAAEGNQPQHFGDGTRLSIL.

This sequence joins TRBV9 and TRBJ2-5; TRBD2 matches 8 bases. There are 14 residues in the CDR3. J lost 5 bases, V lost 5 bases, and 8 bases had no gene match. Germline values: CDR1 SGDLS, CDR2 YYNGEE. CDR3 protein: CASSLGRAWETQYF. The CDR3 DNA follows: TGTGCCAGCAGTCTCGGGAGGGCCTGGGAGACCCAGTACTTC.

This clone was found once. The J gene is TRBJ1-1, the V gene TRBV7-6, with D uncertain. Trimming pared 0 bases from V and 0 bases from J, leaving 8 bases between. The germline V gene has CDR1 SGHVS and CDR2 FNYEAQ. This CDR3 comprises 15 residues. The CDR3 is CASSLAPQMNTEAFF. CDR3 nucleotides: TGTGCCAGCAGCTTAGCGCCGCAGATGAACACTGAAGCTTTCTTT.

The CDR3 sequence: CASRGPKGNEQFF. The CDR3 DNA reads TGTGCCAGCAGGGGGCCCAAGGGCAATGAGCAGTTCTTC. V is TRBV6-4 and J is TRBJ2-1; a weak D match, TRBD1 (5 bases). V dropped 6 bases and J dropped 6 bases, with 12 bases sitting between them. The germline V gene encodes CDR1 MRHNA and CDR2 SNTAGT. There are 13 residues in the CDR3.

The rearrangement uses TRBV7-2 and TRBJ1-1; no clear D gene. Germline values: CDR1 SGHTA, CDR2 FQGNSA. This CDR3 region has 14 residues. V was clipped by 4 bases and J by 0 bases, with 9 bases between them. The CDR3, as DNA: TGTGCCAGCAGCTCCGAATACATGAACACTGAAGCTTTCTTT. It yields the protein CASSSEYMNTEAFF.

The J gene is TRBJ1-6, the V gene TRBV2; TRBD1 might be the D (6 bases). The CDR3 totals 15 residues. CDR1 is SNHLY and CDR2 is FYNNEI in the germline V gene. V lost 5 bases and J 7 bases, leaving 15 bases between the germline ends. The CDR3 DNA follows: TGTGCCAGCAGTCTAGCGGAACAGGGCAATTCACCCCTCCACTTT. It translates to CASSLAEQGNSPLHF.

The rearrangement links TRBV5-6 to TRBJ2-3; 13 nucleotides line up with TRBD2. Germline trimming cut 2 bases from V and 4 bases from J; bases unmatched to any gene: 7. CDR1 and CDR2 from the germline V gene are SGHDT and YYEEEE. The CDR3 sequence is 17 residues long. The CDR3 loop is CASSFRTSGGRADTQYF. CDR3 nucleotide sequence: TGTGCCAGCAGCTTCCGGACTAGCGGGGGAAGGGCAGATACGCAGTATTTT.

In this sample, this clone turned up once. The chain uses TRBV4-1 and TRBJ2-3, with D hard to call. Germline V gene data show CDR1 as MGHRA and CDR2 as YSYEKL. V lost 1 base and J 4 bases, leaving 9 bases between the germline ends. The CDR3 is made up of 14 amino acids. CDR3 region: CASSQGTVSDTQYF. Here the CDR3 DNA reads TGCGCCAGCAGCCAAGGTACAGTCTCAGATACGCAGTATTTT.